The 13 T cell receptor beta chains given below trace back to one sample, sequenced in a study of T cell responses to AZD1222 COVID-19 vaccine. Measured with immunoSEQ multiplex PCR; TCRdb has only the in-frame clones, and not every one. The table shows 150,000 to 200,000 clones, with about 89% occurring only once. The sequencing used peripheral blood, collected 28 days after the second AZD1222 dose. The receptors shown here come from an adult who received the AZD1222 COVID-19 vaccine.

The CDR3 DNA sequence: TGTGCCAGCTCACTCACCGGGAACGATGGCTACACCTTC. Its protein product is CASSLTGNDGYTF. V and J are TRBV18 and TRBJ1-2; D call uncertain. V was cut by 4 bases and J by 6 bases, with 12 bases left in between. The CDR3 is made up of 13 amino acids. Germline V gene data show CDR1 as KGHSH and CDR2 as LQKENI.

The chain has TRBV12-3 or TRBV12-4 and TRBJ2-7, with TRBD1 matching 9 bases. Losses at the gene ends were 6 bases for V and 2 bases for J; bases not matched to a gene: 2. The CDR3 has 13 residues. The CDR3 here is CASRRTGAYEQYF. In DNA, the CDR3 is TGTGCCAGCAGGAGGACAGGGGCCTACGAGCAGTACTTC.

V is TRBV9 and J is TRBJ1-4; D is perhaps TRBD1 (6 bases). CDR3 length: 16 amino acids. CDR1 is SGDLS and CDR2 is YYNGEE in the germline V gene. V was cut by 0 bases and J by 2 bases, with 11 bases left in between. The CDR3 sequence is CASSVEGQITNEKLFF. In DNA form, the CDR3 reads TGTGCCAGCAGCGTAGAAGGACAGATTACTAATGAAAAACTGTTTTTT.

The rearrangement uses TRBV19 and TRBJ1-1; D not resolved. CDR3 size: 15 residues. The V gene's germline CDR1 is LNHDA and CDR2 SQIVND (reference sequence). Trimming removed 4 bases at V and 1 base at J, with 13 bases between. CDR3 DNA sequence: TGTGCCAGTAGTACCTGGACGCGGGGGAACACTGAAGCTTTCTTT. It codes for CASSTWTRGNTEAFF. Using reference TRBV19 and TRBJ1-1 for the parts outside the CDR3, the full variable domain is DGGITQSPKYLFRKEGQNVTLSCEQNLNHDAMYWYRQDPGQGLRLIYYSQIVNDFQKGDIAEGYSVSREKKESFPLTVTSAQKNPTAFYLCASSTWTRGNTEAFFGQGTRLTVV.

V and J are TRBV6-6 and TRBJ2-2, with D unresolved. V dropped 4 bases and J dropped 5 bases, with 5 bases sitting between them. The V gene's germline CDR1 is MNHNY and CDR2 SVGAGI (reference sequence). This CDR3 has 12 amino acids. The CDR3 protein is CASSWSTGELFF. Written as DNA, the CDR3 is TGTGCCAGCAGTTGGAGTACCGGGGAGCTGTTTTTT.

The V gene is TRBV2, the J gene TRBJ1-3; D is uncertain. The CDR3 runs to 15 residues. V lost 6 bases to trimming and J lost 0 bases, with 12 bases between them. CDR1 is SNHLY and CDR2 is FYNNEI in the germline V gene. CDR3 in amino acids: CASSPEGASGNTIYF. In nucleotides, the CDR3 is TGTGCCAGCAGCCCCGAGGGAGCCTCTGGAAACACCATATATTTT.

This clone was seen only once. The J gene is TRBJ2-7, the V gene TRBV19; 8 nucleotides agree with TRBD2. The CDR3 extends over 19 amino acids. Germline V gene lookup returns CDR1 LNHDA and CDR2 SQIVND (reference sequence). J gave up 4 bases and V 2 bases, and 19 bases lay outside the gene matches. The chain's CDR3 is CASSIYRVAGGQRIYEQYF. CDR3 nucleotides: TGTGCCAGTAGTATATATAGAGTTGCGGGAGGCCAACGCATTTACGAGCAGTACTTC.

This clone was seen only a few times. CDR3 region: CASSGLAGLNEQFF. Written as DNA, the CDR3 is TGTGCCAGCAGTGGACTAGCGGGGTTGAATGAGCAGTTCTTC. The V call is TRBV2, the J call TRBJ2-1, with 11 bases matching TRBD2. The CDR3 totals 14 residues. Trimming cost V 4 bases and J 7 bases; bases outside gene matches: 3. Germline loops: CDR1 SNHLY, CDR2 FYNNEI.

The chain is built from TRBV11-3 and TRBJ2-1, with TRBD2 matching 13 bases. The CDR3 covers 16 residues. Germline CDR1 and CDR2: SGHNT and YENEEA. V dropped 1 base and J dropped 6; count of bases not matched to a gene: 3. In nucleotides, the CDR3 is TGTGCCAGCAGCTTAGGACTAGCGGGGGGTTTCAATGAGCAGTTCTTC. This gives the protein CASSLGLAGGFNEQFF.

V is TRBV28 and J is TRBJ1-5; possible D gene TRBD1, 6 bases. From germline, CDR1 is MDHEN and CDR2 SYDVKM. Trimming pared 6 bases from V and 2 bases from J, leaving 14 bases between. The CDR3 runs 15 residues. For the CDR3, the DNA is TGTGCCAGCAGACTAGGGGGATCTGGCAATCAGCCCCAGCATTTT. Protein sequence: CASRLGGSGNQPQHF.

The chain carries TRBV15 and TRBJ2-3; D may match TRBD1 or TRBD2 (5 bases each). Looked up from germline, CDR1 is LNHNV and CDR2 is YYDKDF (reference sequence). This CDR3 has 16 amino acids. Trimming stripped 5 bases from V and 1 base from J, with 16 bases between. In DNA, the CDR3 is TGTGCCACCAGCGTCAGCCGGGGCAGTGGCACAGATACGCAGTATTTT. Translating gives CATSVSRGSGTDTQYF.

The V and J genes are TRBV29-1 and TRBJ1-2; D uncertain. CDR1 and CDR2 from the germline V gene are SQVTM and ANQGSEA. The CDR3 totals 13 residues. Between the trimmed V and J ends, which lost 0 bases and 4 bases, there was a span of 9 bases. Written as DNA, the CDR3 is TGCAGCGTTGAAGATGGGCAGAGCTATGGCTACACCTTC. It translates to CSVEDGQSYGYTF.

This clone has only a few counts. The chain carries TRBV25-1 and TRBJ1-5, with TRBD1 matching 8 bases. Germline lookup yields CDR1 MGHDK and CDR2 SYGVNS. This CDR3 is 16 amino acids long. The J segment lost 2 bases and the V segment lost 2 bases, leaving 5 bases of the junction unmatched. The CDR3: CASSENRGGGNQPQHF. For the CDR3, the DNA is TGTGCCAGCAGTGAAAACAGGGGGGGAGGCAATCAGCCCCAGCATTTT.